The 25 T cell receptor beta chains presented below share a single source sample, sequenced in a study of blood T cells in healthy people across ages. Primers used in a second PCR of roughly 7 to 12 cycles were a sample-barcoded 5' primer and a J-beta primer mix. TCRdb re-derived calls from the 5' RACE reads in MiXCR, one entry per CDR3 protein. The data contain fewer than 2,000,000 distinct CDR3 sequences, roughly 32% of them singletons. Sequencing was done on a sample of blood. These receptors all come from a woman in her twenties or thirties in good health.

The chain has TRBV20-1 and TRBJ1-5, with a possible D match to TRBD1 (6 bases). The CDR3 totals 11 residues. The germline V and J ends were trimmed by 5 bases and 11 bases, with 13 bases remaining between them. Germline CDR1 and CDR2: DFQATT and SNEGSKA (reference sequence). CDR3 sequence reads: CSAPTGGAQHF. CDR3 coding DNA: TGCAGTGCTCCAACGGGGGGCGCCCAGCATTTT.

V is TRBV15 and J is TRBJ2-3, with 10 bases fitting TRBD2. Trimming removed 4 bases from V and 2 bases from J; junction bases left unmatched: 15. Germline V gene sequence: CDR1 LNHNV, CDR2 YYDKDF (reference sequence). The CDR3 has 19 residues. CDR3 bases: TGTGCCACCAGCAACGACCGTACCCTACTAGCGGGGTACACAGATACGCAGTATTTT. This codes for CATSNDRTLLAGYTDTQYF.

This clonotype has at least ten counts. The V and J genes are TRBV18 and TRBJ2-5; no clear D gene. The V and J ends lost 8 bases and 3 bases respectively, with 10 bases between them. CDR1 is KGHSH, CDR2 LQKENI, per germline. This CDR3 has 12 residues. The CDR3 loop reads CASSPNEETQYF. The CDR3 DNA sequence: TGTGCCAGCAGTCCCAACGAAGAGACCCAGTACTTC. Together with reference TRBV18 and TRBJ2-5, the CDR3 gives the full variable domain: NAGVMQNPRHLVRRRGQEARLRCSPMKGHSHVYWYRQLPEEGLKFMVYLQKENIIDESGMPKERFSAEFPKEGPSILRIQQVVRGDSAAYFCASSPNEETQYFGPGTRLLVL.

In this sample, this clonotype turned up a few times. This sequence joins TRBV9 and TRBJ2-3, with a weak D call TRBD2 (6 bases). Trimming cost V 4 bases and J 4 bases, with 16 bases left between them. The CDR3 runs to 15 residues. Germline V gives CDR1 SGDLS, CDR2 YYNGEE. DNA for the CDR3: TGTGCCAGCAGCCCCTCGGGACTGATCGCAGATACGCAGTATTTT. This encodes CASSPSGLIADTQYF.

This clonotype was counted a single time. V and J are TRBV30 and TRBJ1-6, with D possibly matching TRBD1 (5 bases). This CDR3 contains 14 residues. With 1 base removed from V and 6 bases from J, the gap between germline ends came to 10 bases. CDR1 and CDR2 (germline): GTSNPN, SVGIG (reference sequence). CDR3 region: CAWSAGRSNSPLHF. The CDR3 DNA follows: TGTGCCTGGAGTGCAGGGCGGTCTAATTCACCCCTCCACTTT.

The chain is built from TRBV19 and TRBJ2-5, with D possibly TRBD2 on 6 matching bases. Trimming shortened V by 3 bases and J by 5 bases, and 22 bases separated the two germline ends. The germline gives CDR1 LNHDA, CDR2 SQIVND (reference sequence). The CDR3 loop spans 17 amino acids. The CDR3 DNA reads TGTGCCAGTAGTATTGGAACGGGAGTTATTCCGTCGGAGACCCAGTACTTC. This gives the protein CASSIGTGVIPSETQYF.

The chain joins TRBV6-5 to TRBJ2-1, with TRBD2 identical over 8 bases. Germline values: CDR1 MNHEY, CDR2 SVGAGI. V lost 7 bases to trimming and J lost 5 bases; unmatched junction nucleotides: 10. The CDR3 has 15 amino acids. This CDR3 is CASNRGRQINNEQFF. The CDR3 coding sequence is TGTGCCAGCAACCGCGGGAGGCAAATAAACAATGAGCAGTTCTTC.

This clonotype was observed at least ten times. The chain employs TRBV20-1 and TRBJ2-7; D unresolved. CDR1 and CDR2 (germline): DFQATT, SNEGSKA (reference sequence). The ends were cut back, 1 base at V and 3 bases at J, with 10 bases in the middle. The CDR3 runs 13 residues. The CDR3 is CSARADPHYEQYF. DNA of the CDR3: TGCAGTGCTAGAGCGGACCCGCACTACGAGCAGTACTTC.

This clonotype turned up a few times. The chain has TRBV28 and TRBJ2-7; no definite D call. The CDR3 consists of 14 residues. V dropped 1 base and J dropped 2 bases, with 9 bases sitting between them. Germline loops: CDR1 MDHEN, CDR2 SYDVKM. This CDR3 is CASSLLWEAYEQYF. CDR3 nucleotide sequence: TGTGCCAGCAGTTTATTATGGGAAGCCTACGAGCAGTACTTC.

The chain uses TRBV4-1 and TRBJ1-1, with 9 bases lining up with TRBD1. The ends lost 4 bases at V and 6 bases at J; junction bases unmatched: 6. The CDR3 sequence is 14 residues long. Germline V gene sequence: CDR1 MGHRA, CDR2 YSYEKL. CDR3 in amino acids: CASSRVDRGAEAFF. DNA of the CDR3: TGCGCCAGCAGCCGAGTAGACAGGGGGGCTGAAGCTTTCTTT.

The chain has TRBV7-8 and TRBJ1-6; perhaps TRBD1 as D (5 bases). V lost 2 bases and J lost 9, with 14 bases in between. Germline CDR1 and CDR2: SGHVS and FQNEAQ. CDR3 length equals 15 residues. The CDR3 bases are TGTGCCAGCAGCTTACCAACAGGACTCGGTTCACCCCTCCACTTT. This codes for CASSLPTGLGSPLHF.

This clonotype was seen a handful of times. The chain joins TRBV10-1 to TRBJ2-3; no firm D call. This CDR3 comprises 14 residues. V lost 3 bases to trimming and J lost 6 bases, with 13 bases between them. The germline V gene encodes CDR1 WNHNN and CDR2 SYGVQD (reference sequence). CDR3 DNA: TGCGCCAGCAGTGATTCGCTTGGTACGGATACGCAGTATTTT. Protein: CASSDSLGTDTQYF.

This clonotype was recorded a few times. The chain employs TRBV3-1 and TRBJ2-7, with no clear D. Germline lookup yields CDR1 LGHDT and CDR2 YNNKEL (reference sequence). There are 13 residues in the CDR3. Trimming stripped 6 bases from V and 4 bases from J, with 13 bases between. The CDR3 region is CASSHPGAYEQYF. In DNA, the CDR3 is TGTGCCAGCAGTCACCCGGGTGCATACGAGCAGTACTTC.

The sample holds a few counts of this clonotype. This chain links TRBV20-1 with TRBJ2-1; no definite D call. CDR3 length: 16 residues. V gave up 1 base and J gave up 0 bases, with 13 bases separating them. Germline V gene sequence: CDR1 DFQATT, CDR2 SNEGSKA (reference sequence). CDR3 DNA: TGCAGTGCTAGAGTCCGGACCGAGTCCTCCTACAATGAGCAGTTCTTC. Translating gives CSARVRTESSYNEQFF.

This clonotype has at least ten counts. The gene calls are TRBV14 and TRBJ2-7, with unresolved D. V was shortened by 4 bases and J by 6 bases, with 16 bases between the two germline ends. This CDR3 has 14 amino acids. The germline gives CDR1 SGHDN, CDR2 FVKESK. The CDR3 nucleotides are TGTGCCAGCAGCCTCAACCCCGTCTTGGGCGAGCAGTACTTC. It encodes CASSLNPVLGEQYF.

On this clonotype: One end of the junction is discordant with germline, which a read error may explain. The CDR3, as DNA: TGTGCCAGCAGCGGTAGCGGATACTACAATGAACAGTTCTTC. It translates to CASSGSGYYNEQFF. The gene calls are TRBV7-9 and TRBJ2-1, with D possibly matching TRBD2 (6 bases). From germline, CDR1 is SEHNR and CDR2 FQNEAQ (reference sequence). This CDR3 spans 14 amino acids.

This clonotype showed up just a few times. Compared with germline, one end of the junction differs, possibly owing to a read error. The V and J genes are TRBV13 and TRBJ2-5; 7 bases line up with TRBD2. Germline V gives CDR1 PRHDT, CDR2 FYEKMQ (reference sequence). This CDR3 spans 17 amino acids. This CDR3 is CVSSLRLAEQFQETQYF. CDR3 DNA: TGTGTCAGCAGCCTACGACTAGCCGAGCAGTTTCAAGAGACCCAGTACTTC. The whole variable domain, filled in from reference TRBV13 and TRBJ2-5, reads AAGVIQSPRHLIKEKRETATLKCYPIPRHDTVYWYQQGPGQDPQFLISFYEKMQSDKGSIPDRFSAQQFSDYHSELNMSSLELGDSALYFCVSSLRLAEQFQETQYFGPGTRLLVL.

This clonotype was recorded a few times. The chain is built from TRBV7-2 and TRBJ2-1, with 11 bases aligning to TRBD2. Germline CDR1 is SGHTA and CDR2 is FQGNSA. The CDR3 extends over 17 amino acids. V was pared by 5 bases and J by 0 bases, with 6 bases of the junction left unmatched. The chain's CDR3 is CASSVRLAGSSYNEQFF. The CDR3 DNA sequence: TGTGCCAGCAGCGTCCGACTAGCGGGGTCCTCCTACAATGAGCAGTTCTTC. The complete variable domain, with remaining parts taken from reference TRBV7-2 and TRBJ2-1, reads GAGVSQSPSNKVTEKGKDVELRCDPISGHTALYWYRQSLGQGLEFLIYFQGNSAPDKSGLPSDRFSAERTGGSVSTLTIQRTQQEDSAVYLCASSVRLAGSSYNEQFFGPGTRLTVL.

V gene TRBV5-5 combines with J gene TRBJ2-7; 7 positions agree with TRBD2. The CDR3 totals 17 residues. Germline V gene data show CDR1 as SGHKS and CDR2 as YYEKEE (reference sequence). V trimming: 0 bases; J trimming: 3 bases; junction bases outside the gene matches: 12. This chain's CDR3 is CASSLAGGGVSVYEQYF. The DNA of the CDR3 is TGTGCCAGCAGCTTGGCCGGGGGAGGGGTCAGCGTCTACGAGCAGTACTTC. Full variable domain (missing parts from reference TRBV5-5 and TRBJ2-7): DAGVTQSPTHLIKTRGQQVTLRCSPISGHKSVSWYQQVLGQGPQFIFQYYEKEERGRGNFPDRFSARQFPNYSSELNVNALLLGDSALYLCASSLAGGGVSVYEQYFGPGTRLTVT.

The rearrangement links TRBV11-2 to TRBJ2-3; D is undetermined. Per the germline V gene, CDR1 is SGHAT and CDR2 is FQNNGV. The CDR3 is 15 residues long. V was pared by 0 bases and J by 5 bases, with 12 bases between. The CDR3 protein is CASSLDLGRLDTQYF. DNA of the CDR3: TGTGCCAGCAGCTTAGATCTCGGACGGTTAGATACGCAGTATTTT. Together with reference TRBV11-2 and TRBJ2-3, the CDR3 gives the full variable domain: EAGVAQSPRYKIIEKRQSVAFWCNPISGHATLYWYQQILGQGPKLLIQFQNNGVVDDSQLPKDRFSAERLKGVDSTLKIQPAKLEDSAVYLCASSLDLGRLDTQYFGPGTRLTVL.

V is TRBV6-6 and J is TRBJ2-1; D is unresolved. The CDR3 covers 12 residues. Trimming pared 4 bases from V and 7 bases from J, leaving 8 bases between. The germline V gene encodes CDR1 MNHNY and CDR2 SVGAGI (reference sequence). Here the CDR3 DNA reads TGTGCCAGCAGTTGCTCATTAAATGAGCAGTTCTTC. The encoded protein is CASSCSLNEQFF.

The CDR3 DNA follows: TGCGCCAGCAGCCAAGATATTAACAGGGATGAGCAGTACTTC. It yields the protein CASSQDINRDEQYF. The V and J genes are TRBV4-1 and TRBJ2-7, with a tentative D call TRBD1 (6 bases). Between the trimmed V and J ends, which lost 0 bases and 7 bases, there was a span of 13 bases. Germline CDR1 is MGHRA and CDR2 is YSYEKL. This CDR3 is built from 14 residues.

This clonotype was counted between two and nine times. The chain has TRBV5-1 and TRBJ2-1, with no clear D. The CDR3 covers 12 residues. Germline lookup yields CDR1 SGHRS and CDR2 YFSETQ. V was pared by 3 bases and J by 10 bases, with 11 bases between. The CDR3 is CASSSMGFEQFF. The DNA of the CDR3 is TGCGCCAGCAGCTCCATGGGGTTCGAGCAGTTCTTC.

This clonotype was counted a few times. This chain uses TRBV15 with TRBJ2-5; D is perhaps TRBD1 (5 bases). Trimming removed 5 bases from V and 1 base from J, with 8 bases in between. The length of the CDR3 is 13 residues. The germline CDR1 and CDR2 sequences are LNHNV and YYDKDF (reference sequence). DNA for the CDR3: TGTGCCACCAGCGACAGTTCCCAAGAGACCCAGTACTTC. Protein sequence: CATSDSSQETQYF. The variable domain in full, with the rest retrieved from reference TRBV15 and TRBJ2-5, is DAMVIQNPRYQVTQFGKPVTLSCSQTLNHNVMYWYQQKSSQAPKLLFHYYDKDFNNEADTPDNFQSRRPNTSFCFLDIRSPGLGDTAMYLCATSDSSQETQYFGPGTRLLVL.

The chain joins TRBV6-5 to TRBJ1-2; no clear D. Trimming shortened V by 4 bases and J by 4 bases, and 19 bases separated the two germline ends. The CDR3 contains 16 residues. The germline gives CDR1 MNHEY, CDR2 SVGAGI. The CDR3 nucleotides are TGTGCCAGCAGTTTAGACCTGGCTAGGGCAGTCTATGGCTACACCTTC. It codes for CASSLDLARAVYGYTF.